The sequence of this T cell receptor (beta chain) was determined in a study of cytomegalovirus exposure and HLA in healthy donors. Study-wide results and caveats: Fewer than 200 TCR beta chains were listed as cytomegalovirus-associated.

This clone was picked up a small number of times. Its antigen is still unknown. V lost 4 bases, J lost 6 bases, and 10 bases lay in between. The germline V gene has CDR1 SGDLS and CDR2 YYNGEE. CDR3 length: 13 residues. Profiling relied on immunoSEQ multiplex PCR, and the TCRdb table lists in-frame clones only, not all of them. The sample lists some 240,000 clones; 70% to 90% were seen once. Sequencing was carried out using PBMCs. V is TRBV9 and J is TRBJ2-2, with D unclear. The sequence derives from a woman aged 18-29 years in good health and CMV-seronegative. CDR3 nucleotides: TGTGCCAGCAGCCCACCGGGCCCCGGGGAGCTGTTTTTT. Encoded protein: CASSPPGPGELFF.